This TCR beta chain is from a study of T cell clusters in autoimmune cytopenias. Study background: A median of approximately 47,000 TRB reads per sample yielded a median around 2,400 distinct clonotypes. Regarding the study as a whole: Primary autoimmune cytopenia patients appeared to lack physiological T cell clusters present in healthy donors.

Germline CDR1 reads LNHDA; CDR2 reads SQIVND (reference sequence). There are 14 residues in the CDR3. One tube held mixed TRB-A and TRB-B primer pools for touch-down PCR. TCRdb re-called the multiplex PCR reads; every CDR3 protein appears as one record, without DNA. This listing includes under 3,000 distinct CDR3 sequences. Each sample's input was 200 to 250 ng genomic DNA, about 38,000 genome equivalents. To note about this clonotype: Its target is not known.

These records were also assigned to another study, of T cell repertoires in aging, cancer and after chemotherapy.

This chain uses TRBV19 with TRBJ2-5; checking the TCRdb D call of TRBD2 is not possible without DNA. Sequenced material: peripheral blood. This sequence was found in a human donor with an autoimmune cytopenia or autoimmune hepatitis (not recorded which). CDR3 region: CASSIGWPEETQYF.